The source of this T cell receptor (beta chain) is a study of CD8 T cells in Susac syndrome. A quantity of roughly 0.5 to 1 ug RNA underwent reverse transcription using random hexamers. Coverage of TCR beta CDR3 amplification by immunoSEQ multiplex PCR extended to 54 Vbeta and 13 Jbeta. TCRdb independently ran MiXCR on the immunoSEQ multiplex PCR reads; one entry per CDR3 protein. The table shows around 130,000 distinct CDR3 sequences, with 75% to 90% occurring only once. Sequencing of TCR beta, carried out with a high-throughput approach, was applied to CD8+ and CD4+ T cells from the blood. The CD8+ and CD4+ T cells were isolated magnetically using a negative isolation approach, whereas the TEMRA cells were enriched by FACS. Sequencing input: CD8+ T cells from PBMCs. The TCR sequence derives from a human donor with multiple sclerosis.

The CDR3 reads CASIDRGVSYEQYF. The CDR3 nucleotides are TGTGCCAGCATCGACAGGGGGGTCTCCTACGAGCAGTACTTC. The chain uses TRBV2 and TRBJ2-7; the match to TRBD1 covers 9 bases. Germline CDR1 reads SNHLY; CDR2 reads FYNNEI. This CDR3 is built from 14 residues. V lost 7 bases and J lost 0; bases outside the gene matches: 4.